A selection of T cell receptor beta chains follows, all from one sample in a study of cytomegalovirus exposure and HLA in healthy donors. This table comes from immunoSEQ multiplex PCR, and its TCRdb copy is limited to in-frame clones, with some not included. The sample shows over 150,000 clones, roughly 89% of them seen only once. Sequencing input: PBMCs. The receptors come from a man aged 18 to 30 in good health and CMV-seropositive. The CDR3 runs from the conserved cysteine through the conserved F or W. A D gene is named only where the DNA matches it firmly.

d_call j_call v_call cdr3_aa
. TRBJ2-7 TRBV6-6 CASSLGQRYEQYF
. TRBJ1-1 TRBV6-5 CASSYGQEAFF
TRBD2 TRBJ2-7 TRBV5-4 CASSPWTSGIGEQYF
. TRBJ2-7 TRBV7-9 CASSEPGHQRYEQYF
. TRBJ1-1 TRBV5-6 CASSFVSGLRKAFF
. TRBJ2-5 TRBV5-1 CASSRGGQPQETQYF
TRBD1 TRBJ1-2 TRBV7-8 CASGLQGAGYGYTF
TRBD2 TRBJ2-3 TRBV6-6 CASSYAGGGADTQYF
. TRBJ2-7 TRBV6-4 CAGGAGNYEQYF
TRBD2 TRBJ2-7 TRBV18 CASSGGLAGRAYEQYF
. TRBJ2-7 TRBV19 CASSIDVAGVSYEQYF
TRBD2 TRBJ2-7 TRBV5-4 CASSTGTSGIYTYEQYF
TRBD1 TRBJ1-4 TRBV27 CASSSPGQGREKLFF
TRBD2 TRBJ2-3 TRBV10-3 CATVAGGRGGTDTQYF
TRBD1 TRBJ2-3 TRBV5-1 CASSLLGQGSDTQYF
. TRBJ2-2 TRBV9 CASSVYTGLRTGELFF
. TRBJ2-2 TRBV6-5 CASSYSRTYTGELFF
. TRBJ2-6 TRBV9 CASSDGSSGANVLTF
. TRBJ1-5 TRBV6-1 CASSVNSNQPQHF
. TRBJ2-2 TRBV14 CASSQYSVRTGELFF
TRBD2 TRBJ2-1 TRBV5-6 CASSLEGLARTEQFF
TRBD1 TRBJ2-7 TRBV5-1 CASSPGGTGSYEQYF
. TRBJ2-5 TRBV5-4 CASSSPSAIQETQYF